A single sample is the source of the 5 T cell receptor beta chains below, sequenced in a study of blood T cell repertoires in COVID-19. TCRdb's table, derived via immunoSEQ multiplex PCR, lists solely in-frame clones and lacks some. This table has 180,000 or so clones, 87% appearing once. The sequencing sample was made of peripheral blood. All receptors come from a man aged 35-49 years with active or convalescent COVID-19.

Written as DNA, the CDR3 is TGTGCCAGCAGTCCGGGTCCTAGCGGGGGGCTGGGCAGCACAGATACGCAGTATTTT. Its translation: CASSPGPSGGLGSTDTQYF. V usage is TRBV7-9 and J usage is TRBJ2-3, with 11 positions matching TRBD2. CDR3 length: 19 residues. Germline V gives CDR1 SEHNR, CDR2 FQNEAQ (reference sequence). V lost 6 bases and J lost 0; bases outside the gene matches: 14.

The rearrangement joins TRBV7-9 to TRBJ1-2, with no clear D. Germline V gives CDR1 SEHNR, CDR2 FQNEAQ (reference sequence). This CDR3 is built from 16 residues. V was pared by 5 bases and J by 2 bases, with 18 bases between. The CDR3 loop reads CASSPPPSTKNYGYTF. The CDR3 DNA reads as TGTGCCAGCAGCCCCCCCCCAAGTACAAAGAACTATGGCTACACCTTC.

This chain uses TRBV19 with TRBJ2-1; 8 bases line up with TRBD1. The CDR3 sequence is 15 residues long. The germline CDR1 and CDR2 sequences are LNHDA and SQIVND (reference sequence). The ends lost 6 bases at V and 2 bases at J; junction bases unmatched: 6. Here the CDR3 DNA reads TGTGCCAGTAGCCCCGGGACAGGAGCCTACAATGAGCAGTTCTTC. It yields the protein CASSPGTGAYNEQFF.

About this clone itself: The junction departs from the called germline gene at one end, perhaps through a read error. The rearrangement links TRBV7-7 to TRBJ2-3; maybe TRBD1 (7 bases). This CDR3 contains 15 residues. Germline values: CDR1 SSHAT, CDR2 FNYEAQ (reference sequence). Here the CDR3 reads CASSLGGGKTDTQYF. The CDR3 nucleotides read TGTGCTAGCAGCTTAGGAGGGGGCAAGACAGATACGCAGTATTTT.

This clone was observed once. This chain links TRBV6-2 or TRBV6-3 with TRBJ2-1; 12 bases align to TRBD2. Germline CDR1 is MNHEY and CDR2 is SVGEGT. This CDR3 comprises 15 residues. V lost 6 bases and J lost 8; bases outside the gene matches: 8. CDR3 in DNA: TGTGCCAGCAGCTCCCGGACTAGCGGGGTGTATGAGCAGTTCTTC. This codes for CASSSRTSGVYEQFF.